This T cell receptor (beta chain) was identified during a study of blood T cells in healthy people across ages. Every sample gave at least 5 micrograms of total RNA when it was extracted. Next came a second PCR, run for about 7 to 11 cycles, which used a sample-barcoded 5' primer along with a J-beta primer mix. Each cDNA molecule carried a tag from a template-switch adaptor that contained 12 random nucleotides. TCRdb reprocessed the 5' RACE reads via MiXCR and lists one record per CDR3 protein. The sample lists hundreds of thousands of distinct CDR3 sequences, roughly 21% occurring once. The CDR3 has 13 amino acids. In germline, CDR1 is MGHDK, CDR2 SYGVNS. V was clipped by 1 base and J by 4 bases, with 7 bases between them.

The gene calls are TRBV25-1 and TRBJ1-1; D perhaps matches TRBD1 (6 bases). Material for sequencing was blood. This clonotype was sampled from a man aged 65 to 85 in good health. CDR3 residues: CASSELGATEAFF. CDR3 coding DNA: TGTGCCAGCAGTGAATTGGGGGCCACTGAAGCTTTCTTT.